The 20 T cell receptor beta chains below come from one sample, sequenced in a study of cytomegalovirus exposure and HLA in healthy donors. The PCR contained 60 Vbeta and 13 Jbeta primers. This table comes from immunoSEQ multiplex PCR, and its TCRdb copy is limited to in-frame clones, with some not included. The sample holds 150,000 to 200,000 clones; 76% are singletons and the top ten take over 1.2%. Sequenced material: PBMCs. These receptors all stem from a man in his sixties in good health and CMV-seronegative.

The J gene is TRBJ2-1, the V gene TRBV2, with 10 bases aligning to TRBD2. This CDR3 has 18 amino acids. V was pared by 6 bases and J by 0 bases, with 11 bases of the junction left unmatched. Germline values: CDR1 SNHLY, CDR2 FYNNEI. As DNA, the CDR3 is TGTGCCAGCAGCGTCGGGACTAGCGCTACTGACTCCTACAATGAGCAGTTCTTC. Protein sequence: CASSVGTSATDSYNEQFF.

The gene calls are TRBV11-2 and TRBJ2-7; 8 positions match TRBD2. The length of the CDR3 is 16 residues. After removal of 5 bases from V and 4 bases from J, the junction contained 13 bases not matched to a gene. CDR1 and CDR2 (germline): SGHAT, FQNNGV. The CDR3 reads CASSRSRGLVPYEQYF. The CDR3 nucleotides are TGTGCCAGCAGCCGCAGTAGGGGACTAGTGCCTTACGAGCAGTACTTC.

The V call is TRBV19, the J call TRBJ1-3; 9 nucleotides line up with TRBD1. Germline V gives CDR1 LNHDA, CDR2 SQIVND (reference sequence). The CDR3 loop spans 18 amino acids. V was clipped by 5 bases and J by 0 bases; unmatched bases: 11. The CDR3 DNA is TGTGCCAGTAGTCCGTCCCGGGACAGGGCCCTCTCTGGAAACACCATATATTTT. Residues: CASSPSRDRALSGNTIYF.

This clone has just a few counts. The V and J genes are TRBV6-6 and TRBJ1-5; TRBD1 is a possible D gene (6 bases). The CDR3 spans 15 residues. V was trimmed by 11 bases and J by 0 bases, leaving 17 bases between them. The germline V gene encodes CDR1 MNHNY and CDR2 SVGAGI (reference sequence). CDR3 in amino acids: CASQTGPDSNQPQHF. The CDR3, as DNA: TGTGCCTCCCAAACAGGGCCAGATAGCAATCAGCCCCAGCATTTT.

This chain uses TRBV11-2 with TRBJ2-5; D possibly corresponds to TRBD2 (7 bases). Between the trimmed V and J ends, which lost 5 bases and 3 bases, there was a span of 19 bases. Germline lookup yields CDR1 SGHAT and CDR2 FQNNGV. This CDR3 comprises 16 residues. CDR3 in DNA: TGTGCCAGCAGCCCTAATTGGGGGGGGGCTGAAGAGACCCAGTACTTC. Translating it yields CASSPNWGGAEETQYF.

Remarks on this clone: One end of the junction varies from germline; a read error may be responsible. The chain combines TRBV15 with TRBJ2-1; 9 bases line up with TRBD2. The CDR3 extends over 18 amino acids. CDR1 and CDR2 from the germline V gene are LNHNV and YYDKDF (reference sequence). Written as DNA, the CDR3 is TGTGTCACCAGTAGCACGGGGGCTAGCGGGGACTTCTACAATGAGCAGTTCTTC. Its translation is CVTSSTGASGDFYNEQFF.

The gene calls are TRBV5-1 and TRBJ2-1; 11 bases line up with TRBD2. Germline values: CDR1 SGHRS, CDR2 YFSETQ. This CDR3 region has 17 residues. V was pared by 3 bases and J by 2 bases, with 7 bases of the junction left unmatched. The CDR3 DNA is TGCGCCAGCAGCTACCCTTCTAGCGGGGGGACCTACAATGAGCAGTTCTTC. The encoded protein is CASSYPSSGGTYNEQFF.

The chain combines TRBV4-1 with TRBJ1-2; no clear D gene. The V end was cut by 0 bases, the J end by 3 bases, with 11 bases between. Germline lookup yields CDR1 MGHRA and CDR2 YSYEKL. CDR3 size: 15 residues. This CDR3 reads CASSQEGQEDYGYTF. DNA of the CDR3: TGCGCCAGCAGCCAAGAAGGGCAGGAGGACTATGGCTACACCTTC.

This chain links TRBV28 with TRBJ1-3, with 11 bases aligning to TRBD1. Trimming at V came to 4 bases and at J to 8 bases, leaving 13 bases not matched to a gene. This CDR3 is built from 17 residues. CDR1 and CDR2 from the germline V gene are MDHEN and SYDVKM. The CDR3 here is CASSSRDRGFSGHTIYF. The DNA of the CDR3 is TGTGCCAGCAGTTCCCGGGACAGGGGGTTCTCCGGGCACACCATATATTTT.

This CDR3 is CASSLAPGSNEQFF. The DNA of the CDR3 is TGTGCCAGCAGCTTAGCGCCAGGTAGCAATGAGCAGTTCTTC. The chain uses TRBV7-6 and TRBJ2-1, with unresolved D. This CDR3 region has 14 residues. Trimming shortened V by 0 bases and J by 6 bases, and 9 bases separated the two germline ends. CDR1 and CDR2 from the germline V gene are SGHVS and FNYEAQ.

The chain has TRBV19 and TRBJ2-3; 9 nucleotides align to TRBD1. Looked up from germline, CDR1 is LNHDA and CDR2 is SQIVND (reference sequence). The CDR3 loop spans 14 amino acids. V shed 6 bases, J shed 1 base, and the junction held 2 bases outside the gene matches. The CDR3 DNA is TGTGCCAGTAGCAGGGACAGGGGCACAGATACGCAGTATTTT. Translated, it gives CASSRDRGTDTQYF.

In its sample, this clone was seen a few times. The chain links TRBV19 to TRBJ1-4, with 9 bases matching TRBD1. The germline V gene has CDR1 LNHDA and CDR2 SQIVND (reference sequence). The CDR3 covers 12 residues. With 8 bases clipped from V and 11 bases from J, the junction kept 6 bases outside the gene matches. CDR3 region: CASGQGSFKLFF. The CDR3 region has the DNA TGTGCCAGTGGACAGGGGTCGTTCAAACTGTTTTTT. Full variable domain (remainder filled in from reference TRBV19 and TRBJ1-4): DGGITQSPKYLFRKEGQNVTLSCEQNLNHDAMYWYRQDPGQGLRLIYYSQIVNDFQKGDIAEGYSVSREKKESFPLTVTSAQKNPTAFYLCASGQGSFKLFFGSGTQLSVL.

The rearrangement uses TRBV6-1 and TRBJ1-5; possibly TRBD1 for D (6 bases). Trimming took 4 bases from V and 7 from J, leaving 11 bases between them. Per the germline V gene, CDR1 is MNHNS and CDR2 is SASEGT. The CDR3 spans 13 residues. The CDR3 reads CASSVQGNQPQHF. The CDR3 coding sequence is TGTGCCAGCAGTGTCCAGGGGAACCAGCCCCAGCATTTT.

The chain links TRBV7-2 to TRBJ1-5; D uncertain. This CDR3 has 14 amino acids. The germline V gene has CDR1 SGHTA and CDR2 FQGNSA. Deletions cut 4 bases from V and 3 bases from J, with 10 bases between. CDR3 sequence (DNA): TGTGCCAGCAGCTACAGATCGGACAATCAGCCCCAGCATTTT. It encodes CASSYRSDNQPQHF.

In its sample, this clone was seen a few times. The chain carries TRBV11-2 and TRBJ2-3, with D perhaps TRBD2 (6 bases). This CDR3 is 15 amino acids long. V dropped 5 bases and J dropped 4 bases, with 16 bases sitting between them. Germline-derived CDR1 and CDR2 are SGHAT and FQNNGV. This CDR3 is CASSAGGAVADTQYF. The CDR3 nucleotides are TGTGCCAGCAGCGCCGGAGGGGCGGTGGCAGATACGCAGTATTTT.

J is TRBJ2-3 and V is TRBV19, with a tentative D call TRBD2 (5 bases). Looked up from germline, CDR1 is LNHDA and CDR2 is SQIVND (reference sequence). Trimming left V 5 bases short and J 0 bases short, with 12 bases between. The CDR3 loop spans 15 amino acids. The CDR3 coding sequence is TGTGCCAGTAGTCCAACGGCGGGTAGCACAGATACGCAGTATTTT. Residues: CASSPTAGSTDTQYF.

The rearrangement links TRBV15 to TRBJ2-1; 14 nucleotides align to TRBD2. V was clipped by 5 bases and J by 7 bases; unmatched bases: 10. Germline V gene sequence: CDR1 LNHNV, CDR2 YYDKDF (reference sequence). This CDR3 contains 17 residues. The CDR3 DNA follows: TGTGCCACCAGCTTAAGACTAGCGGGGGGGAGATCAAATGAGCAGTTCTTC. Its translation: CATSLRLAGGRSNEQFF.

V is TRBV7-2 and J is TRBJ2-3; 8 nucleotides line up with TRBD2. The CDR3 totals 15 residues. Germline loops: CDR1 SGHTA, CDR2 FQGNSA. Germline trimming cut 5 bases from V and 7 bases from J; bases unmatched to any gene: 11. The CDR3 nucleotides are TGTGCCAGCAGCCATAATAGCGGGAAAGGGCATACGCAGTATTTT. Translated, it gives CASSHNSGKGHTQYF.

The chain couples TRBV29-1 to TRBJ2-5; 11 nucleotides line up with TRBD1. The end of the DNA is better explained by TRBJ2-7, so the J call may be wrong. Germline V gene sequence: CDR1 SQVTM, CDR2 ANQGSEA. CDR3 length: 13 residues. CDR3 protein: CSVGTGGSYEQYF. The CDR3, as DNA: TGCAGCGTCGGGACAGGGGGGTCCTACGAGCAGTACTTC.

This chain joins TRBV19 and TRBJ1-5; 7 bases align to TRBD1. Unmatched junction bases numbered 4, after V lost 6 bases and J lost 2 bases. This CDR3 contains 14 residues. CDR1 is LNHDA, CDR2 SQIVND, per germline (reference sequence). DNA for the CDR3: TGTGCCAGTAGCAATACAGGGGGCAATCAGCCCCAGCATTTT. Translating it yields CASSNTGGNQPQHF.